This TCR beta chain was recorded in a study of T cells after yellow fever vaccination. There are many counts of this clonotype. Synthesis of TCR cDNA relied on 5'RACE template switching, which attached a universal primer site and UMIs. TCRdb re-called the 5' RACE reads with MiXCR, one entry per CDR3 protein. The sample lists roughly 120,000 distinct CDR3 sequences, about 7.8% occurring once. CDR1 GTSNPN and CDR2 SVGIG come from the germline V gene (reference sequence). Trimming took off 2 bases at V and 3 bases at J, with 7 bases between the two ends. The CDR3 spans 13 residues. Specimen: CD4+ T cells sorted from PBMCs, collected roughly 46 days after the first yellow fever vaccination. This TCR derives from a man aged 18 to 29 who received the YFV17D yellow fever vaccine. The chain is built from TRBV30 and TRBJ1-4; D not certain. CDR3 protein: CAWSNMANEKLFF. In nucleotides, the CDR3 is TGTGCCTGGAGTAATATGGCTAATGAAAAACTGTTTTTT. Supplemented by reference TRBV30 and TRBJ1-4, the full variable domain reads SQTIHQWPATLVQPVGSPLSLECTVEGTSNPNLYWYRQAAGRGLQLLFYSVGIGQISSEVPQNLSASRPQDRQFILSSKKLLLSDSGFYLCAWSNMANEKLFFGSGTQLSVL.